This TCR beta chain was identified during a study of long-term antiretroviral therapy in people with HIV. Study-wide background: The 2015 recommendation for immediate ART came about a decade after the earliest samples. The study's findings and limits: Participants lacked recorded data on ART adherence, viral resistance or therapy changes.

Assay version v3.0 of immunoSEQ was used, and it was run at survey level. Profiling relied on immunoSEQ multiplex PCR, and the TCRdb table lists in-frame clones only, not all of them. The repertoire holds 20,000 to 25,000 clones, with 82% as singletons. As for this clone: The antigen is undetermined.

Per the germline V gene, CDR1 is DFQATT and CDR2 is SNEGSKA (reference sequence). The CDR3 runs to 11 residues. The chain has TRBV20-1 and TRBJ1-2, with D perhaps matching TRBD1 (5 bases). The input for sequencing was unsorted PBMCs, taken approximately 2.5 years after starting antiretroviral therapy. The sequence was obtained from a man aged 35 to 55 with HIV. CDR3 amino acids: CSRGRDYGYTF. The CDR3 bases are TGCAGCCGGGGACGTGACTATGGCTACACCTTC.